This T cell receptor (beta chain) was identified in a study of T-cell reconstitution after alpha-beta-depleted transplantation in children (TCRdb year 2016). Regarding the research as a whole: T-cell immune reconstitution after TCRalphabeta/CD19-depleted allogeneic hematopoietic cell transplantation in children was quantitatively tracked in the study by means of TCR repertoire profiling.

According to the study, the label for this sample's treatment or condition signals: allogeneic hematopoietic cell transplantation with graft depleted of TCRalphabeta T cells and CD19 B cells. The children who served as transplant recipients had been given grafts of TCRalphabeta/CD19-depleted allogeneic hematopoietic cells. There are many counts of this clonotype. Its antigen is unknown. No base-level quality is on record; no much larger clone is a single base apart. Broad study findings and their caveats: In some patients, high TCRbeta diversity at day 60 was attributed to recipient T cells and intrathymic progenitors that had survived conditioning. Over the following months the frequencies of hyperexpanded clones went down, and after one year T-cell counts and TCRbeta diversity were mostly credited to newly produced T cells. The apparently early recovery of alphabetaT-cell counts about two months after transplant reportedly depended on only several hundred rapidly expanded clones that came from non-depleted graft cells.

The germline V gene supplies CDR1 SGHRS and CDR2 YFSETQ. V is cut by 4 bases and J by 7 bases, and the space between the germline ends is 12 bases. CDR3 length: 12 amino acids, cysteine to phenylalanine. Only the CDR3 part of the read is kept: 36 bases, read in frame from the first base. Libraries came from PCR. The data were produced on an Illumina HiSeq 2500. To normalize quantification of the TCRbeta repertoire, the TCR libraries were built with molecular barcoding that relied on unique molecular identifiers. Starting from the raw public reads, TCRdb applied fastp trimming at Q25, assembled clones with MiXCR and retained in-frame beta chains. One record per CDR3 amino acid sequence lists the most common genes and DNA. Recorded for this sample are around 670,000 distinct CDR3 sequences; roughly 13% of them occurred a single time. Of the sample, around 0.79% is held by the ten largest clones.

The chain couples TRBV5-1 to TRBJ2-7, with the D segment possibly TRBD1 or TRBD2, each aligning over 5 bases. The sequence was obtained from a girl aged 2-10 years with congenital amegakaryocytic thrombocytopenia, due to receive a stem cell transplant. Here the sequenced sample was PBMCs, taken before TCRalphabeta/CD19-depleted stem cell transplant. The bases read TGCGCCAGCAGCCCCGGGACGCCAGAGCAGTACTTC. This translates into CASSPGTPEQYF. The full variable domain, with segments outside the CDR3 supplied by the reference TRBV5-1 and TRBJ2-7 proteins, appears as KAGVTQTPRYLIKTRGQQVTLSCSPISGHRSVSWYQQTPGQGLQFLFEYFSETQRNKGNFPGRFSGRQFSNSRSEMNVSTLELGDSALYLCASSPGTPEQYFGPGTRLTVT.